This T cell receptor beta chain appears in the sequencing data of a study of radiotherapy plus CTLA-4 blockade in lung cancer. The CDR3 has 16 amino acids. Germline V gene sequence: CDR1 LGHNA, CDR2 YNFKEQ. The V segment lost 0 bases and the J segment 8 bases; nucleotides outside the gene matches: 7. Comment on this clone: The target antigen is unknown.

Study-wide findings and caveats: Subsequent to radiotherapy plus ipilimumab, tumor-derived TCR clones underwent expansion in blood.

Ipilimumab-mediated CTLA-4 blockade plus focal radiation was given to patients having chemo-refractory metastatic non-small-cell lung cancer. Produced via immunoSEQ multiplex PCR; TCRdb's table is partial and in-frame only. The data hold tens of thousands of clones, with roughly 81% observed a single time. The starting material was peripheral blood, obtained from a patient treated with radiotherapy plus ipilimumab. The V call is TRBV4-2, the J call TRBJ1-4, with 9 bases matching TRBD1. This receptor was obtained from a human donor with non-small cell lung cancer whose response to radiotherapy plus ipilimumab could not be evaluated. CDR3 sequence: CASSQDSGTGIEKLFF. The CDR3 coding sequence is TGTGCCAGCAGCCAAGACTCCGGGACAGGGATAGAAAAACTGTTTTTT.